Given below is one TCR beta chain in context. This sample is drawn from a study of response to subunit inactivated influenza vaccine. In TCRdb, the RT-PCR reads were re-called with MiXCR into one record per CDR3 protein. This table has under 800,000 distinct CDR3 sequences, more than 11% appearing once. CDR1 and CDR2 (germline): SQVTM, ANQGSEA. Between the trimmed V and J ends, which lost 1 base and 0 bases, there was a span of 11 bases. The CDR3 loop spans 15 amino acids. This chain joins TRBV29-1 and TRBJ2-3, with a possible D match to TRBD1 (6 bases). The sequences come from PBMCs from blood, collected roughly 2 weeks before vaccination. This clonotype was sampled from a man aged 45-60 years who received an inactivated influenza vaccine. The CDR3: CSVEGKGGSTDTQYF. CDR3 DNA sequence: TGCAGCGTTGAAGGGAAAGGGGGAAGCACAGATACGCAGTATTTT.